The 21 T cell receptor beta chains reported below all come from one sample, sequenced in a study of T cells after yellow fever vaccination (dated by TCRdb to between 2017 and 2020). The treatment or condition label for this specimen denotes: live attenuated yellow fever vaccine strain. The library was produced with 5' RACE. The run used an Illumina HiSeq 2500. The public reads were reprocessed in TCRdb via fastp at Q25 and MiXCR, keeping in-frame beta chains. Identical CDR3 proteins give one entry, which carries the most common genes and DNA. Within this sample are 100,000 to 150,000 distinct CDR3 sequences, with 6% to 8% of them counted one time only. The biggest ten clones account for roughly 2.6% of the sample. The sample here was CD4+ T cells sorted from PBMCs, taken approximately 11 days after the first yellow fever vaccination. The origin of the receptors is a man aged 18 to 29 who received the YFV17D yellow fever vaccine.

This clonotype has only a few counts. The chain recombines TRBV20-1 with TRBJ1-5, with 7 bases fitting TRBD1. Trimming cost V 3 bases and J 4 bases; bases outside gene matches: 9. Germline assignment: CDR1 DFQATT and CDR2 SNEGSKA (reference sequence). CDR3 size: 15 residues. The CDR3 nucleotides are TGCAGTGCTAGTTCGGCGACAGGGTGGAATCAGCCCCAGCATTTT. Its translation: CSASSATGWNQPQHF.

This clonotype came up many times. The chain employs TRBV5-6 and TRBJ2-4, with 8 bases fitting TRBD2. V lost 0 bases, J lost 8 bases, and 4 bases stayed unmatched. Germline V lookup: CDR1 SGHDT, CDR2 YYEEEE. The CDR3 is made up of 14 amino acids. The CDR3 sequence is CASSLGQRGYIQYF. CDR3 DNA: TGTGCCAGCAGCTTGGGCCAGCGGGGGTACATTCAGTACTTC.

In its sample, this clonotype was seen many times. The rearrangement links TRBV5-1 to TRBJ1-1, with D tentatively TRBD1 (5 bases). The germline V gene encodes CDR1 SGHRS and CDR2 YFSETQ. V lost 4 bases to trimming and J lost 5 bases, with 15 bases between them. The CDR3 runs 14 residues. CDR3 region: CASSGRGLVTEAFF. DNA for the CDR3: TGCGCCAGCAGCGGGAGGGGTCTTGTGACTGAAGCTTTCTTT.

In this sample, this clonotype turned up many times. V gene TRBV12-3 or TRBV12-4 combines with J gene TRBJ2-4; 8 nucleotides agree with TRBD2. The CDR3 is 20 amino acids. J gave up 0 bases and V 4 bases, and 17 bases lay outside the gene matches. The CDR3 region has the DNA TGTGCCAGCAGTTCAACCCCTGGGCCAGCGGGGGCCTTAGCCAAAAACATTCAGTACTTC. This translates into CASSSTPGPAGALAKNIQYF.

This clonotype came up many times. The chain employs TRBV18 and TRBJ1-6, with D uncertain. The CDR3 is 13 residues long. CDR1 KGHSH and CDR2 LQKENI come from the germline V gene. The germline V and J ends were trimmed by 5 bases and 8 bases, with 10 bases remaining between them. The CDR3 nucleotides read TGTGCCAGCTCATTCGACTTGGATTCACCCCTCCACTTT. It codes for CASSFDLDSPLHF.

The chain joins TRBV12-3 or TRBV12-4 to TRBJ2-1, with D possibly matching TRBD1 (5 bases). The CDR3 length is 13 residues. The V end was cut by 3 bases, the J end by 5 bases, with 8 bases between. CDR3 region: CASSFGRDNEQFF. CDR3 DNA sequence: TGTGCCAGCAGTTTTGGCAGGGACAATGAGCAGTTCTTC.

The chain couples TRBV18 to TRBJ1-1; tentatively, D is TRBD1 (5 bases). CDR1 KGHSH and CDR2 LQKENI come from the germline V gene. V was cut by 3 bases and J by 1 base, with 12 bases left in between. The CDR3 is 15 amino acids. The CDR3 DNA sequence: TGTGCCAGCTCACCTAATGTGGGGGGGAACACTGAAGCTTTCTTT. It specifies CASSPNVGGNTEAFF. Full variable domain (missing parts from reference TRBV18 and TRBJ1-1): NAGVMQNPRHLVRRRGQEARLRCSPMKGHSHVYWYRQLPEEGLKFMVYLQKENIIDESGMPKERFSAEFPKEGPSILRIQQVVRGDSAAYFCASSPNVGGNTEAFFGQGTRLTVV.

This clonotype was seen repeatedly, ten times or more. V gene TRBV5-1 combines with J gene TRBJ2-2, with a possible D match to TRBD2 (5 bases). The CDR3 consists of 14 residues. The V and J ends lost 4 bases and 6 bases respectively, with 13 bases between them. From germline, CDR1 is SGHRS and CDR2 YFSETQ. The CDR3 is CASSPGLEAGELFF. For the CDR3, the DNA is TGCGCCAGCAGCCCGGGGTTGGAGGCCGGGGAGCTGTTTTTT.

This clonotype has more than one count but fewer than ten. This chain joins TRBV19 and TRBJ2-1; D might be TRBD1 or TRBD2, each matching 7 bases. Trimming took off 9 bases at V and 7 bases at J, with 19 bases between the two ends. This CDR3 is built from 14 residues. The V gene's germline CDR1 is LNHDA and CDR2 SQIVND (reference sequence). CDR3 region: CASEGAGEGNEQFF. The CDR3 DNA is TGTGCCAGCGAGGGGGCGGGAGAAGGGAATGAGCAGTTCTTC. The variable domain in full, with the rest retrieved from reference TRBV19 and TRBJ2-1, is DGGITQSPKYLFRKEGQNVTLSCEQNLNHDAMYWYRQDPGQGLRLIYYSQIVNDFQKGDIAEGYSVSREKKESFPLTVTSAQKNPTAFYLCASEGAGEGNEQFFGPGTRLTVL.

This clonotype was found many times. The chain is built from TRBV5-1 and TRBJ1-2; TRBD1 matches 9 bases. Per germline, CDR1 SGHRS and CDR2 YFSETQ. With V trimmed by 5 bases and J by 3 bases, 5 bases remained unmatched. The CDR3 length is 14 residues. The CDR3 loop reads CASSSDRGDYGYTF. The CDR3 nucleotides are TGCGCCAGCAGTTCGGACAGGGGAGACTATGGCTACACCTTC.

This clonotype was observed at least ten times. This chain connects TRBV2 to TRBJ2-6, with D unclear. This CDR3 is built from 15 residues. The germline V gene has CDR1 SNHLY and CDR2 FYNNEI. V lost 1 base and J lost 2, with 6 bases in between. Here the CDR3 reads CASSEGVAGANVLTF. CDR3 in DNA: TGTGCCAGCAGTGAAGGGGTTGCTGGGGCCAACGTCCTGACTTTC.

This clonotype was found many times. The rearrangement joins TRBV10-2 to TRBJ2-7; D not certain. Looked up from germline, CDR1 is WSHSY and CDR2 is SAAADI. The CDR3 spans 14 residues. V lost 5 bases and J 0 bases, leaving 11 bases between the germline ends. CDR3 sequence (DNA): TGCGCCAGCAGTTACACGGACGGCTCCTACGAGCAGTACTTC. Its translation: CASSYTDGSYEQYF.

This clonotype was seen repeatedly, ten times or more. The chain uses TRBV10-3 and TRBJ2-5, with 14 bases that match TRBD2. Germline V gives CDR1 ENHRY, CDR2 SYGVKD. V shed 6 bases and J 5 bases; nucleotides not matched to a gene: 5. This CDR3 is 15 amino acids long. This chain's CDR3 is CAIRAGLAGEETQYF. The CDR3 DNA reads as TGTGCCATCAGGGCGGGACTAGCGGGGGAGGAGACCCAGTACTTC.

This clonotype occurred many times. This chain's CDR3 is CASSQGQGRGTEAFF. The CDR3 DNA reads as TGTGCCAGCAGTCAGGGCCAGGGGAGGGGCACTGAAGCTTTCTTT. J is TRBJ1-1 and V is TRBV4-2, with D maybe TRBD1 (6 bases). The CDR3 extends over 15 amino acids. Trimming shortened V by 6 bases and J by 4 bases, and 18 bases separated the two germline ends. CDR1 and CDR2 (germline): LGHNA, YNFKEQ.

This sequence joins TRBV27 and TRBJ2-5; a weak D match, TRBD1 (6 bases). CDR3 length: 16 amino acids. Germline V lookup: CDR1 MNHEY, CDR2 SMNVEV (reference sequence). The ends were cut back, 0 bases at V and 3 bases at J, with 14 bases in the middle. CDR3 loop: CASSLSRARGEETQYF. CDR3 DNA: TGTGCCAGCAGTTTATCGAGGGCCAGGGGAGAAGAGACCCAGTACTTC.

This clonotype was seen ten or more times. This chain uses TRBV5-1 with TRBJ2-3; a weak D match, TRBD2 (5 bases). The germline CDR1 and CDR2 sequences are SGHRS and YFSETQ. V lost 0 bases and J 0 bases, leaving 8 bases between the germline ends. This CDR3 region has 15 residues. This CDR3 is CASSLAGFSTDTQYF. CDR3 nucleotides: TGCGCCAGCAGCTTGGCGGGGTTTAGCACAGATACGCAGTATTTT.

Many counts were recorded for this clonotype. This chain joins TRBV10-3 and TRBJ2-5; 14 bases fit TRBD2. V lost 6 bases and J lost 3; bases outside the gene matches: 6. Germline CDR1 is ENHRY and CDR2 is SYGVKD. The CDR3 contains 16 residues. The CDR3 reads CAIRRGLAGAEETQYF. CDR3 sequence (DNA): TGTGCCATCAGGAGGGGACTAGCGGGGGCCGAAGAGACCCAGTACTTC.

This clonotype was found many times. The rearrangement joins TRBV9 to TRBJ2-1, with TRBD2 as a possible D gene (6 bases). Germline CDR1 and CDR2: SGDLS and YYNGEE. CDR3 size: 17 residues. The V and J ends lost 0 bases and 2 bases respectively, with 15 bases between them. The CDR3 here is CASSVAPGAGTYNEQFF. DNA of the CDR3: TGTGCCAGCAGCGTAGCTCCCGGGGCGGGAACCTACAATGAGCAGTTCTTC.

The chain uses TRBV7-9 and TRBJ2-4; TRBD1 might be the D (6 bases). V gave up 5 bases and J gave up 5 bases, with 19 bases separating them. The CDR3 covers 16 residues. Germline CDR1 SEHNR, CDR2 FQNEAQ (reference sequence). The CDR3 nucleotides read TGTGCCAGCAGCCCCTCAAGAGCCAGGGGCCAAAACATTCAGTACTTC. Translated, it gives CASSPSRARGQNIQYF. Combining the CDR3 with reference TRBV7-9 and TRBJ2-4 gives the whole variable domain DTGVSQNPRHKITKRGQNVTFRCDPISEHNRLYWYRQTLGQGPEFLTYFQNEAQLEKSRLLSDRFSAERPKGSFSTLEIQRTEQGDSAMYLCASSPSRARGQNIQYFGAGTRLSVL.

This clonotype was observed at least ten times. The chain has TRBV12-3 or TRBV12-4 and TRBJ1-4; 10 positions agree with TRBD1. This CDR3 region has 16 residues. V lost 5 bases, J lost 7 bases, and 10 bases stayed unmatched. CDR3 nucleotides: TGTGCCAGCAGTCCGACAGGGGGCCAAAGTGGTGAAAAACTGTTTTTT. Amino acids: CASSPTGGQSGEKLFF.

This clonotype was seen ten or more times. The V and J genes are TRBV18 and TRBJ2-5; D may be TRBD1 or TRBD2 (5 bases each). This CDR3 spans 11 amino acids. V was pared by 3 bases and J by 6 bases, with 5 bases between. Looked up from germline, CDR1 is KGHSH and CDR2 is LQKENI. The CDR3 DNA follows: TGTGCCAGCTCACCGGGACAGACCCAGTACTTC. Translated: CASSPGQTQYF.